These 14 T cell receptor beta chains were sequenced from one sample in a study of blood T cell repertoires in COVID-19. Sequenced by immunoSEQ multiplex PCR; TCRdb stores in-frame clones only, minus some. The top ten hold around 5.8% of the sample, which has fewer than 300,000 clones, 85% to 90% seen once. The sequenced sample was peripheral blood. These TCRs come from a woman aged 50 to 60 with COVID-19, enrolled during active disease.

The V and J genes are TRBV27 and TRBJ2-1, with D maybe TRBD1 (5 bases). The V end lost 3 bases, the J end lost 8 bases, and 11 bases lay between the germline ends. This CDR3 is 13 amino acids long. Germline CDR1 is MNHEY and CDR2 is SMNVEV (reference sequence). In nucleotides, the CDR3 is TGTGCCAGCAGTTTCTCGCAGGGCTATGAGCAGTTCTTC. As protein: CASSFSQGYEQFF.

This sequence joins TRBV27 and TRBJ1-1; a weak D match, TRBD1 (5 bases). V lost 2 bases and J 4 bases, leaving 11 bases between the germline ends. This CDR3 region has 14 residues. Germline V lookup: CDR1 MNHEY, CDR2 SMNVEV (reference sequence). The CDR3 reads CASSLQGLGTEAFF. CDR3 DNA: TGTGCCAGCAGTTTACAGGGTTTGGGCACTGAAGCTTTCTTT.

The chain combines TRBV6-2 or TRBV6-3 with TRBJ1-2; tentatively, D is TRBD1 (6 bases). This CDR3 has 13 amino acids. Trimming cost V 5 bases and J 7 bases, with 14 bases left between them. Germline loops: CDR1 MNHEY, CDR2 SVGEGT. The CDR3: CASSPGTIFGYTF. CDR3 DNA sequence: TGTGCCAGCAGTCCCGGGACAATTTTTGGCTACACCTTC.

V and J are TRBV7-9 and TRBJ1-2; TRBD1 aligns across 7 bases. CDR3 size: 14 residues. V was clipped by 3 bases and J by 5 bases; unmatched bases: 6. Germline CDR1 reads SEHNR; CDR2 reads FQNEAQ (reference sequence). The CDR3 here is CASSFHRGSYGYTF. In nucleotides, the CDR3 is TGTGCCAGCAGCTTTCACAGGGGAAGTTATGGCTACACCTTC.

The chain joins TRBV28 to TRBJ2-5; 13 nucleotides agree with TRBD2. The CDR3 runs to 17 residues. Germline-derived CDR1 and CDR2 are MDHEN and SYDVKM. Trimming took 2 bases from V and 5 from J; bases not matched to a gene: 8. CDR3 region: CASSLLGLAGDRETQYF. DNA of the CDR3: TGTGCCAGCAGTTTACTAGGACTAGCGGGAGACCGGGAGACCCAGTACTTC.

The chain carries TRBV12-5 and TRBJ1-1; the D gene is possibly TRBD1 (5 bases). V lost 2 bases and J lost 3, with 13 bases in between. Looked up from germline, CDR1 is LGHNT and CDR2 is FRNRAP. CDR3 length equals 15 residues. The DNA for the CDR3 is TGTGCTAGTGGTTTGCTGACCAGGGTGGACACTGAAGCTTTCTTT. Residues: CASGLLTRVDTEAFF.

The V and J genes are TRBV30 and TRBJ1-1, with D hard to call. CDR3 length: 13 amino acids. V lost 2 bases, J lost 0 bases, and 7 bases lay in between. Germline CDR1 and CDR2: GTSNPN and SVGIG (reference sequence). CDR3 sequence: CAWSPPLNTEAFF. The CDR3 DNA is TGTGCCTGGAGTCCCCCTCTGAACACTGAAGCTTTCTTT. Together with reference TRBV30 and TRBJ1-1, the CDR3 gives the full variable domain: SQTIHQWPATLVQPVGSPLSLECTVEGTSNPNLYWYRQAAGRGLQLLFYSVGIGQISSEVPQNLSASRPQDRQFILSSKKLLLSDSGFYLCAWSPPLNTEAFFGQGTRLTVV.

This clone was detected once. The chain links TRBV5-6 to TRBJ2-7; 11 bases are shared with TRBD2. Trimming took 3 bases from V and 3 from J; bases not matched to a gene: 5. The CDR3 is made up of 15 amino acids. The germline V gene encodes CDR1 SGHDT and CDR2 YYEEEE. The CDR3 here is CASSSGTSGGYEQYF. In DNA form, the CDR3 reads TGTGCCAGCAGCTCCGGGACTAGCGGAGGCTACGAGCAGTACTTC.

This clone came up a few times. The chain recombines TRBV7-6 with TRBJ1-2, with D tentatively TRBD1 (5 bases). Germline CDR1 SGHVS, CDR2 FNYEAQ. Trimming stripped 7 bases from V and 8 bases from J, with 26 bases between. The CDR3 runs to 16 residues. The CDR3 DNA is TGTGCCAGCACCCCACATTCCCAGGGAGGCGAGAAGGGCTACACCTTC. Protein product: CASTPHSQGGEKGYTF.

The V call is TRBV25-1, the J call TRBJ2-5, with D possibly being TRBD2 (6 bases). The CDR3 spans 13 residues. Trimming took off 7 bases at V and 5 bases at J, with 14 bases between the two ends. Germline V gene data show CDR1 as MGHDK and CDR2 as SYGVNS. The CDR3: CASTTDYLETQYF. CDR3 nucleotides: TGTGCCAGCACCACGGACTATTTGGAGACCCAGTACTTC. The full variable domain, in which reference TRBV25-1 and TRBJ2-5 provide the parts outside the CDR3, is EADIYQTPRYLVIGTGKKITLECSQTMGHDKMYWYQQDPGMELHLIHYSYGVNSTEKGDLSSESTVSRIRTEHFPLTLESARPSHTSQYLCASTTDYLETQYFGPGTRLLVL.

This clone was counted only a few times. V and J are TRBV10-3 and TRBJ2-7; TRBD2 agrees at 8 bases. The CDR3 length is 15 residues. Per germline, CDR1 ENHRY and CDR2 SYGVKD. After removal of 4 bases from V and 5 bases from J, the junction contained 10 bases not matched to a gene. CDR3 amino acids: CAISGEGLGSNEQYF. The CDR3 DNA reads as TGTGCCATCAGTGGGGAGGGACTAGGTTCGAACGAGCAGTACTTC.

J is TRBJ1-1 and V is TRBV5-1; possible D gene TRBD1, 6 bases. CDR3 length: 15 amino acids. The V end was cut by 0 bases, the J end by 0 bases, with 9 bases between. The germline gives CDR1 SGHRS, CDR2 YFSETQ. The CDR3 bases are TGCGCCAGCAGCTTGGTGCAGGGGATGAACACTGAAGCTTTCTTT. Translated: CASSLVQGMNTEAFF.

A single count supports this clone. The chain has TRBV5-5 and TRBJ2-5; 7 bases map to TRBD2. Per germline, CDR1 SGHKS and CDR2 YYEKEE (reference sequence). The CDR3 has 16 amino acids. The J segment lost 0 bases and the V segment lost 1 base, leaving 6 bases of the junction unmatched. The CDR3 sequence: CASSLRISGHQETQYF. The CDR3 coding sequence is TGTGCCAGCAGCTTGAGAATTAGCGGGCACCAAGAGACCCAGTACTTC.

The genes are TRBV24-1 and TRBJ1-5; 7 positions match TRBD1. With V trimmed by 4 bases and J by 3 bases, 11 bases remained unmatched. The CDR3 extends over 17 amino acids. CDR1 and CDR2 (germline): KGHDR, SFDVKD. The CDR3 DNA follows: TGTGCCACCAGTGACACTGGGACAGACCAGTTCAATCAGCCCCAGCATTTT. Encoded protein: CATSDTGTDQFNQPQHF.